This note documents a single T cell receptor beta chain sequence. As yet, its antigen is unknown. V was pared by 10 bases and J by 8 bases, with 10 bases of the junction left unmatched. This CDR3 comprises 14 residues. Germline loops: CDR1 SNHLY, CDR2 FYNNEI. The sample comes from a study of CD8 T cells in Susac syndrome. RNA amounts of roughly 0.5 to 1 ug underwent reverse transcription with random hexamers. A multiplex approach, immunoSEQ multiplex PCR, amplified TCR beta CDR3 across 54 Vbeta and 13 Jbeta. In TCRdb, the immunoSEQ multiplex PCR reads were re-called with MiXCR into one record per CDR3 protein. The sample has 250,000 to 300,000 distinct CDR3 sequences; about 82% are singletons. Findings and caveats of the study: As the study acknowledged, the number of individuals in its TCR sequencing and HLA analysis was relatively small.

This receptor was taken from a human donor with multiple sclerosis. Sequenced: CD8+ T cells from PBMCs. V and J are TRBV2 and TRBJ2-1; 11 positions agree with TRBD2. The CDR3 is CATPLLAGVDEQFF. Here the CDR3 DNA reads TGTGCCACTCCACTACTAGCGGGAGTGGATGAGCAGTTCTTC.